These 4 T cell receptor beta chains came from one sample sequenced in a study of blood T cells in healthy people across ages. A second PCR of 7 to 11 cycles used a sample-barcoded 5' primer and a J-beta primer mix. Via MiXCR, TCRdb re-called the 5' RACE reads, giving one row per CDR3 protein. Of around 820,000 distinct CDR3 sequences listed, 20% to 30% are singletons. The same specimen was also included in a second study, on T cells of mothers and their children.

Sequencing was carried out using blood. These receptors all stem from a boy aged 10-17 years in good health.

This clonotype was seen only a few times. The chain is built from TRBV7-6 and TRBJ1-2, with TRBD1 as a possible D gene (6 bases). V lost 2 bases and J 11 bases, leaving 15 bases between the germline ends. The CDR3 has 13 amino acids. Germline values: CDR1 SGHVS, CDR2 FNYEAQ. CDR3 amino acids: CASSLNRAQGYTF. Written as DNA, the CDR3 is TGTGCCAGCAGCTTAAACAGGGCCCAAGGTTACACCTTC.

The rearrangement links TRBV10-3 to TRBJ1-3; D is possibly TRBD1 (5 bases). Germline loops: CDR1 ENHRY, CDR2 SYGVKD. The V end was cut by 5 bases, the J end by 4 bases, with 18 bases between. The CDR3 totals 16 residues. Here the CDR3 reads CAISQQDPFYGNTIYF. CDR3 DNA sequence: TGTGCCATCAGTCAACAGGACCCTTTCTACGGAAACACCATATATTTT.

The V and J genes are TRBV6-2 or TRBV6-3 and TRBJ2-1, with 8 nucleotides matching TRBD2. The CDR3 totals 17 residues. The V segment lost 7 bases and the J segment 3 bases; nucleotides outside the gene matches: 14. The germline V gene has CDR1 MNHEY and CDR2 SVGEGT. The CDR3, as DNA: TGTGCCAGCATCAACGGGGGGGCTAGCGGGCTCTACAATGAGCAGTTCTTC. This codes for CASINGGASGLYNEQFF.

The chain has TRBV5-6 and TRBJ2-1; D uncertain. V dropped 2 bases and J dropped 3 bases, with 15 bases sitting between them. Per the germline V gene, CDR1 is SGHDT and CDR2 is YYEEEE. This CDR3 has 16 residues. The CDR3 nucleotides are TGTGCCAGCAGCTTCTTTAGGGATGGGATCTACAATGAGCAGTTCTTC. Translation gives CASSFFRDGIYNEQFF.